One sample yielded the 17 T cell receptor beta chains listed below, sequenced in a study of shared clonotypes between healthy human individuals. Naive CD8 cells were CD45RO-negative, positively selected for CCR7, excluding terminally differentiated effector memory CD45RA+ cells. Generated by immunoSEQ multiplex PCR, the TCRdb table keeps only in-frame clones and is missing some. The top ten hold roughly 1.7% of the sample, which has approximately 1.9 million clones, 80% to 95% seen once. Sequencing was done on a sample of naive CD8+ T cells from PBMCs. These receptors all come from a man aged 18 to 30 in good health. Some clones in this sample may be carry-over from other donors' samples.

The chain uses TRBV7-9 and TRBJ2-7; D unresolved. The V end lost 5 bases, the J end lost 4 bases, and 9 bases lay between the germline ends. The CDR3 is made up of 12 amino acids. Germline CDR1 SEHNR, CDR2 FQNEAQ (reference sequence). The CDR3 region has the DNA TGTGCCAGCAGCCACAGTAGGTACGAGCAGTACTTC. As protein: CASSHSRYEQYF.

This chain links TRBV5-4 with TRBJ2-7; TRBD2 aligns across 9 bases. There are 15 residues in the CDR3. After removal of 0 bases from V and 3 bases from J, the junction contained 4 bases not matched to a gene. CDR1 is SGHNT and CDR2 is YYREEE in the germline V gene (reference sequence). The CDR3 loop is CASSLALAGIYEQYF. As DNA, the CDR3 is TGTGCCAGCAGCTTGGCCCTAGCGGGGATCTACGAGCAGTACTTC.

Only one count was recorded for this clone. This CDR3 reads CASSQYLGGNTEAFF. The CDR3 DNA is TGCGCCAGCAGCCAATATCTAGGGGGGAACACTGAAGCTTTCTTT. The chain combines TRBV4-3 with TRBJ1-1, with D perhaps matching TRBD1 (6 bases). Germline V lookup: CDR1 LGHNA, CDR2 YSLEER. Trimming pared 2 bases from V and 1 base from J, leaving 11 bases between. The CDR3 sequence is 15 residues long.

This chain links TRBV28 with TRBJ2-2; TRBD2 matches 10 bases. V dropped 6 bases and J dropped 0; count of bases not matched to a gene: 4. The length of the CDR3 is 16 residues. The germline V gene has CDR1 MDHEN and CDR2 SYDVKM. The CDR3 region has the DNA TGTGCCAGCAGACTCCTAGCGGGAGCGAACACCGGGGAGCTGTTTTTT. Residues: CASRLLAGANTGELFF.

The J gene is TRBJ2-2, the V gene TRBV6-5, with TRBD1 identical over 11 bases. The CDR3 is made up of 14 amino acids. The germline CDR1 and CDR2 sequences are MNHEY and SVGAGI. J gave up 7 bases and V 8 bases, and 6 bases lay outside the gene matches. The CDR3 nucleotides read TGTGCCAGCGCCGGACAGGGGGCGGGCGGGGAGCTGTTTTTT. Protein: CASAGQGAGGELFF.

V and J are TRBV4-1 and TRBJ2-7; 10 nucleotides agree with TRBD2. CDR1 is MGHRA and CDR2 is YSYEKL in the germline V gene. This CDR3 spans 16 amino acids. Trimming cost V 6 bases and J 3 bases; bases outside gene matches: 11. The CDR3 spells CASSGEWGLAFYEQYF. As DNA, the CDR3 is TGCGCCAGCAGTGGCGAGTGGGGACTAGCGTTCTACGAGCAGTACTTC.

J is TRBJ2-5 and V is TRBV5-1, with 7 bases aligning to TRBD1. The germline V gene has CDR1 SGHRS and CDR2 YFSETQ. This CDR3 has 14 residues. With 8 bases clipped from V and 5 bases from J, the junction kept 12 bases outside the gene matches. In nucleotides, the CDR3 is TGCGCCAGTCAAACTACAGGGGTTGCGGAGACCCAGTACTTC. Translation gives CASQTTGVAETQYF.

V is TRBV19 and J is TRBJ2-1; the match to TRBD2 covers 13 bases. The V gene end was trimmed by 3 bases and the J gene end by 7 bases; junction bases not matched to a gene: 3. Germline V CDR1 and CDR2: LNHDA, SQIVND (reference sequence). This CDR3 spans 15 amino acids. The CDR3, as DNA: TGTGCCAGTAGTATTTTGGGACTAGCGGGGAATGAGCAGTTCTTC. Its translation is CASSILGLAGNEQFF.

The J gene is TRBJ2-7, the V gene TRBV11-2; TRBD2 might be the D (6 bases). V was trimmed by 5 bases and J by 2 bases, leaving 19 bases between them. The germline V gene encodes CDR1 SGHAT and CDR2 FQNNGV. This CDR3 is 16 amino acids long. The CDR3 loop is CASSTRGVRETYEQYF. DNA of the CDR3: TGTGCCAGCAGCACACGGGGTGTGCGGGAAACCTACGAGCAGTACTTC.

This clone was seen a single time. The same CDR3 arises from other DNA sequences in this sample as well. V gene TRBV28 combines with J gene TRBJ1-4, with 12 bases aligning to TRBD1. V lost 4 bases, J lost 10 bases, and 4 bases stayed unmatched. Germline values: CDR1 MDHEN, CDR2 SYDVKM. CDR3 length: 14 amino acids. CDR3 in DNA: TGTGCCAGCAGTTCCGGGACAGGGGGCGGAAAACTGTTTTTT. Translation gives CASSSGTGGGKLFF.

This clone has a single count. The chain carries TRBV19 and TRBJ1-5; 7 bases agree with TRBD1. The CDR3 length is 15 residues. Germline CDR1 and CDR2: LNHDA and SQIVND (reference sequence). V was pared by 5 bases and J by 4 bases, with 8 bases of the junction left unmatched. Here the CDR3 DNA reads TGTGCCAGTAGTCCGACTGGGACAGTTAATCAGCCCCAGCATTTT. Its protein product is CASSPTGTVNQPQHF.

This clone was seen more than once but under ten times. V gene TRBV19 combines with J gene TRBJ1-5; 9 bases map to TRBD1. The CDR3 totals 16 residues. The V segment lost 4 bases and the J segment 1 base; nucleotides outside the gene matches: 5. Germline V lookup: CDR1 LNHDA, CDR2 SQIVND (reference sequence). CDR3 loop: CASSSGTGNSNQPQHF. For the CDR3, the DNA is TGTGCCAGTAGTAGTGGGACAGGGAACAGCAATCAGCCCCAGCATTTT.

The chain couples TRBV7-6 to TRBJ2-7; tentative D call: TRBD2 (6 bases). CDR1 is SGHVS and CDR2 is FNYEAQ in the germline V gene. There are 13 residues in the CDR3. V lost 3 bases, J lost 6 bases, and 12 bases lay in between. Here the CDR3 reads CASSFGTLSEQYF. In DNA, the CDR3 is TGTGCCAGCAGCTTCGGGACTCTCTCCGAGCAGTACTTC.

The chain uses TRBV7-3 and TRBJ2-3, with no clear D. Germline CDR1 and CDR2: SGHTA and FQGTGA. The CDR3 is 15 residues long. V lost 4 bases and J lost 2, with 13 bases in between. CDR3 region: CASSSGGYDTDTQYF. Here the CDR3 DNA reads TGTGCCAGCAGCTCCGGTGGTTATGACACAGATACGCAGTATTTT.

The chain uses TRBV27 and TRBJ2-3, with D hard to call. The CDR3 consists of 12 residues. Germline CDR1 and CDR2: MNHEY and SMNVEV (reference sequence). V shed 6 bases and J shed 6 bases, with 10 bases lying between them. The DNA for the CDR3 is TGTGCCAGCAGCGCAGCCCGGGATACGCAGTATTTT. This translates into CASSAARDTQYF.

Comments on this clone: Within the sample, other DNA sequences also encode this same CDR3. The chain uses TRBV29-1 and TRBJ2-2; maybe TRBD2 (6 bases). The CDR3 covers 12 residues. The germline V and J ends were trimmed by 4 bases and 4 bases, with 7 bases remaining between them. CDR1 is SQVTM, CDR2 ANQGSEA, per germline. The CDR3 sequence: CSVAGGTGELFF. The CDR3 DNA is TGCAGCGTTGCCGGGGGCACCGGGGAGCTGTTTTTT.

The rearrangement links TRBV29-1 to TRBJ2-7; 8 bases match TRBD1. Per the germline V gene, CDR1 is SQVTM and CDR2 is ANQGSEA. V was pared by 6 bases and J by 4 bases, with 8 bases of the junction left unmatched. The CDR3 is made up of 13 amino acids. The CDR3 is CSVLGTGRYEQYF. DNA of the CDR3: TGCAGCGTACTCGGGACAGGTAGATACGAGCAGTACTTC.